This T cell receptor (beta chain) is from a study of identifying expanded T cells in peripheral blood. Findings and limits, study-wide: Differentially abundant clones: about 1.3 between replicates, about 15 at roughly 13 days, less than 25 at four. Roughly two-week clone count variance significantly increased as total template count grew.

Of note for this clone: Its antigen is undetermined.

The repertoire was sequenced with immunoSEQ multiplex PCR; TCRdb's copy has only in-frame clones and lacks some. The table includes more than 70,000 clones, approximately 86% detected once. Germline loops: CDR1 SEHNR, CDR2 FQNEAQ (reference sequence). V was pared by 1 base and J by 3 bases, with 10 bases between. The CDR3 extends over 14 amino acids. During the collection period, no donor immune events like infections were recorded. Sequenced sample: blood. The V and J genes are TRBV7-9 and TRBJ2-7, with unresolved D. The sequence was collected from a person between 18 and 69 years old in good health. The CDR3 nucleotides are TGTGCCAGCAGCTTAGGAACCCTCTTCTACGAGCAGTACTTC. It codes for CASSLGTLFYEQYF.